This T cell receptor beta chain appears in the sequencing data of a study of blood T cell repertoires in COVID-19 (dated by TCRdb to 2020 to 2022). A note on the overall study: The collaborator samples originated in the United States, Italy and Spain and spanned the acute and convalescent phases of COVID-19. The samples were drawn from the first 160 participants of the ongoing ImmuneRACE study and from 1,254 subjects provided by 6 global collaborators. Nearly every sample came with metadata listing a de-identified subject ID, COVID-19 status, age in years and sex. HLA class I and class II types, where available, came from metadata supplied by the sample provider rather than from assay-based typing. The material from the prospective study consisted of cDNA or gDNA derived from T cells, B-cell-depleted T cells, or PBMCs. Subjects who had been exposed to COVID-19, were actively infected with it, or had recovered from it provided the deeply sampled blood TCRbeta repertoires that made up the dataset. The repertoires were released in a freely available public database intended as a resource for research on the immune response to SARS-CoV-2. Beyond this particular receptor, the publication reports: How much clinical and demographic metadata was included differed by source and by participant, and the metadata was provided uncurated.

CDR1 and CDR2, per the germline V gene (reference sequence), are LNHDA and SQIVND. V is pared back by 6 bases and J by 1 base, with 7 bases lying between the germline termini. Spanning cysteine to phenylalanine, the CDR3 consists of 14 amino acids. The CDR3 DNA has 42 bases and is translated from base 1. With regard to this clone: The antigen this receptor binds is unknown. No base qualities exist here, and no much larger clone lies one base off it.

TCRbeta CDR3 regions were amplified from genomic DNA using the immunoSEQ Assay, a bias-controlled multiplex PCR. In the paper's pipeline: The number of nucleated cells in each sample was estimated by amplification of reference gene primers within the assay. To quantify the absolute abundance of each unique TCRbeta CDR3 rearrangement, sequence reads were collapsed and filtered. For each sample, productive Simpson clonality was calculated as the square root of Simpson's diversity index across productive rearrangements. TCRdb provides this immuneACCESS table in a form limited to in-frame rearrangements. Some clones are lacking; in checked studies, under half of them reflect an unresolved V gene, and why the rest are absent is not known. The V and J calls and the clone size are those of that table, but D and trimming were determined from the DNA. In this sample the table shows fewer than 95,000 clones, 70% to 90% of which occur a single time. The ten top clones hold around 26% of the sample.

Whole blood was collected in K2EDTA tubes by collaborating institutions according to the institutions' own protocols. For TCRbeta analysis, collaborators shipped samples as frozen whole blood, isolated PBMCs, or DNA extracted from either of those sample types. Specimen: peripheral blood. The TCR originated in a man aged 45-65 years with active or convalescent COVID-19. The receptor chain draws on TRBV19 and TRBJ2-6; the D gene is perhaps TRBD1, on 5 matching bases. CDR3 loop: CASRTGSGANVLTF. The bases are TGTGCCAGTAGAACAGGTTCTGGGGCCAACGTCCTGACTTTC.